The rows below give T cell receptor beta chains drawn from one sample of a study of blood T cell repertoires in COVID-19. The protocol was immunoSEQ multiplex PCR, while the TCRdb copy is restricted to in-frame clones and leaves out a portion. The table has roughly 80,000 clones, roughly four fifths seen once. The material sequenced was peripheral blood. These receptors all come from a human donor in a cohort sampled during active COVID-19. Both conserved end residues are part of each CDR3. A D gene is named only where the DNA matches it firmly. Size is omitted from some rows. Given values are once, few, many or a class for expanded clones.

v_gene	len	j_gene	abundance	d_gene	CDR3nt	CDR3aa
TRBV18	20	TRBJ2-1	.	TRBD2	TGTGCCAGCTCCCCAACTAGGGGAGCGGGGGGGCAGAGCTCCTACAATGAGCAGTTCTTC	CASSPTRGAGGQSSYNEQFF
TRBV28	17	TRBJ1-3	.	TRBD1	TGTGCCAGCAGTTTGGGGGGGACAGGGGACTCTGGAAACACCATATATTTT	CASSLGGTGDSGNTIYF
TRBV25-1	14	TRBJ2-2	once	TRBD1	TGTGCCAGCTACGGACAGGGGAACACCGGGGAGCTGTTTTTT	CASYGQGNTGELFF
TRBV2	15	TRBJ2-2	few	.	TGTGCCAGCAGGGAAACAGGGACGAACACCGGGGAGCTGTTTTTT	CASRETGTNTGELFF
TRBV13	14	TRBJ2-5	.	.	TGTGCCAGCAGTTACTTACTAGGTCAAGAGACCCAGTACTTC	CASSYLLGQETQYF
TRBV5-1	12	TRBJ1-3	.	.	TGCGCCAGCAGTAACTCTGGAAACACCATATATTTT	CASSNSGNTIYF
TRBV14	15	TRBJ2-2	.	TRBD1	TGTGCCAGCAGCCGCGGGACAGGGAGGTCCCGGGAGCTGTTTTTT	CASSRGTGRSRELFF
TRBV7-2	16	TRBJ1-2	.	TRBD1	TGTGCCAGCAGCTTAGCCTCGGGACAGACTAACTATGGCTACACCTTC	CASSLASGQTNYGYTF
TRBV30	15	TRBJ1-3	.	.	TGTGCCTGGAGTGTCCAGGCATTCTCTGGAAACACCATATATTTT	CAWSVQAFSGNTIYF
TRBV4-1	16	TRBJ1-4	.	TRBD1	TGCGCCAGCAGCCAAGCCCCGACAGGGATTAATGAAAAACTGTTTTTT	CASSQAPTGINEKLFF